This TCR beta chain was identified during a study of technical replicates of blood from a handful of donors. Germline V lookup: CDR1 LNHDA, CDR2 SQIVND (reference sequence). This CDR3 has 16 amino acids. V gave up 3 bases and J gave up 2 bases, with 15 bases separating them. Profiled with immunoSEQ multiplex PCR; TCRdb holds only in-frame clones, not every one. The sample lists just under 100,000 clones, about 95% occurring once. The chain links TRBV19 to TRBJ2-3; D remains unclear. This TCR was recovered from a human donor in good health. Sequencing was carried out using T cells isolated from PBMCs. DNA of the CDR3: TGTGCCAGTAGTATTCGTCCTAGTAGGTTCACAGATACGCAGTATTTT. Translated: CASSIRPSRFTDTQYF.